These 16 T cell receptor beta chains share one sample of origin, sequenced in a study of blood T cell repertoires in COVID-19. Here immunoSEQ multiplex PCR was the method, and the copy in TCRdb shows in-frame clones only, minus some. The sample lists approximately 140,000 clones; roughly 84% were seen once. Sequencing input: peripheral blood. All receptors come from a man aged 55 to 70 with acute or convalescent COVID-19.

A single count supports this clone. The chain combines TRBV21-1 with TRBJ2-4; the listed D gene, TRBD2, was not tested against the DNA. TRBV21-1 is given as a pseudogene. This CDR3 is built from 16 residues. The CDR3 spells CASSKGLAEAKNIQYF. The CDR3 nucleotides are TGTGCCAGCAGCAAAGGACTAGCGGAAGCCAAAAACATTCAGTACTTC.

CDR3 coding DNA: TGTGCCACCAGTGAAGACAGGACCTATGGCTACACCTTC. Protein product: CATSEDRTYGYTF. This chain connects TRBV24-1 to TRBJ1-2; D may be TRBD1 (6 bases). The CDR3 contains 13 residues. Trimming stripped 4 bases from V and 4 bases from J, with 9 bases between. The germline gives CDR1 KGHDR, CDR2 SFDVKD.

This chain joins TRBV4-2 and TRBJ1-2; D not resolved. The V gene's germline CDR1 is LGHNA and CDR2 YNFKEQ. The CDR3 is 14 amino acids. The ends were cut back, 0 bases at V and 5 bases at J, with 10 bases in the middle. The CDR3 nucleotides read TGTGCCAGCAGCCAAGATCGCGGGGAATATGGCTACACCTTC. Its protein is CASSQDRGEYGYTF.

This chain connects TRBV9 to TRBJ1-2, with 8 bases matching TRBD1. J lost 6 bases, V lost 5 bases, and 18 bases had no gene match. Germline values: CDR1 SGDLS, CDR2 YYNGEE. This CDR3 contains 17 residues. The CDR3 nucleotides read TGTGCCAGCAGTGAAACCCCGGGACAGGCCATTTCGGATGGCTACACCTTC. Protein: CASSETPGQAISDGYTF.

The rearrangement links TRBV12-3 or TRBV12-4 to TRBJ1-2; D not certain. V was cut by 9 bases and J by 4 bases, with 12 bases left in between. The CDR3 totals 12 residues. As DNA, the CDR3 is TGTGCCAGTTCAGCAGGTAGCTATGGCTACACCTTC. It yields the protein CASSAGSYGYTF.

The chain employs TRBV2 and TRBJ2-1; 14 positions match TRBD2. Germline lookup yields CDR1 SNHLY and CDR2 FYNNEI. Trimming took 7 bases from V and 9 from J; bases not matched to a gene: 8. This CDR3 comprises 15 residues. As DNA, the CDR3 is TGTGCCAGCAAGGGACTAGCGGGAGAAGTCGGTGAGCAGTTCTTC. This codes for CASKGLAGEVGEQFF.

The chain employs TRBV24-1 and TRBJ2-7; TRBD1 matches 9 bases. Trimming cost V 7 bases and J 3 bases; bases outside gene matches: 15. Germline V gene lookup returns CDR1 KGHDR and CDR2 SFDVKD. The CDR3 runs 17 residues. DNA of the CDR3: TGTGCCACCAGAACAGCCGGGACAGGGATAATCGACTACGAGCAGTACTTC. This gives the protein CATRTAGTGIIDYEQYF.

This clone appeared a few times. The chain carries TRBV30 and TRBJ1-2; TRBD1 agrees at 7 bases. V lost 1 base, J lost 6 bases, and 5 bases stayed unmatched. Germline V gene data show CDR1 as GTSNPN and CDR2 as SVGIG (reference sequence). The CDR3 has 13 residues. CDR3 nucleotide sequence: TGTGCCTGGAGTGGGGGCAGGGGGAATGGCTACACCTTC. Its translation is CAWSGGRGNGYTF.

The J gene is TRBJ2-2, the V gene TRBV24-1; possibly TRBD2 for D (6 bases). The CDR3 totals 24 residues. Trimming stripped 3 bases from V and 0 bases from J, with 34 bases between. Germline V gene sequence: CDR1 KGHDR, CDR2 SFDVKD. The CDR3, as DNA: TGTGCCACCAGTGATAAAGGGGTGGGCGTTAATGCATTGTTTGCGGGGTCGAACACCGGGGAGCTGTTTTTT. Translated, it gives CATSDKGVGVNALFAGSNTGELFF.

This chain links TRBV6-5 with TRBJ2-3, with 13 positions matching TRBD2. Per the germline V gene, CDR1 is MNHEY and CDR2 is SVGAGI. V lost 5 bases, J lost 4 bases, and 3 bases stayed unmatched. The CDR3 has 15 amino acids. The DNA for the CDR3 is TGTGCCAGCAGTCGGACTAGCGGGAGCCCAGATACGCAGTATTTT. It translates to CASSRTSGSPDTQYF.

The CDR3 bases are TGTGCCAGCAGCGTAACAGGGGGGAACTATGGCTACACCTTC. Its translation is CASSVTGGNYGYTF. The chain is built from TRBV9 and TRBJ1-2, with 8 bases identical to TRBD1. The CDR3 has 14 amino acids. Trimming at V came to 1 base and at J to 2 bases, leaving 1 base not matched to a gene. In germline, CDR1 is SGDLS, CDR2 YYNGEE.

The genes are TRBV28 and TRBJ2-7, with TRBD1 identical over 9 bases. The germline V gene has CDR1 MDHEN and CDR2 SYDVKM. The CDR3 extends over 14 amino acids. V gave up 6 bases and J gave up 6 bases; unmatched junction bases: 9. The CDR3 DNA reads as TGTGCCAGCAGATTCCTTGGACAGGGGACCGAGCAGTACTTC. This sequence encodes CASRFLGQGTEQYF.

The J gene is TRBJ2-7, the V gene TRBV6-5, with TRBD1 as a possible D gene (6 bases). The CDR3 has 14 residues. V lost 7 bases, J lost 2 bases, and 15 bases lay in between. Germline lookup yields CDR1 MNHEY and CDR2 SVGAGI. The CDR3 DNA reads TGTGCCAGCACCTCACAGGGTAGCGCCTACGAGCAGTACTTC. This codes for CASTSQGSAYEQYF.

V is TRBV19 and J is TRBJ2-2, with 8 bases that match TRBD1. The CDR3 extends over 16 amino acids. CDR1 LNHDA and CDR2 SQIVND come from the germline V gene (reference sequence). V lost 6 bases, J lost 2 bases, and 8 bases stayed unmatched. The CDR3 DNA follows: TGTGCCAGTAGGAGACAGGGGACCCCAAACACCGGGGAGCTGTTTTTT. Amino acids: CASRRQGTPNTGELFF.

This sequence joins TRBV6-4 and TRBJ1-2, with D possibly TRBD1 on 5 matching bases. The CDR3 runs to 14 residues. With 5 bases removed from V and 1 base from J, the gap between germline ends came to 11 bases. Germline V gene data show CDR1 as MRHNA and CDR2 as SNTAGT. DNA of the CDR3: TGTGCCAGCAGTCCCACCGACAGTAACTATGGCTACACCTTC. Residues: CASSPTDSNYGYTF.

This chain connects TRBV5-1 to TRBJ2-7; D remains ambiguous. There are 13 residues in the CDR3. With 0 bases removed from V and 2 bases from J, the gap between germline ends came to 6 bases. Germline V lookup: CDR1 SGHRS, CDR2 YFSETQ. The CDR3 bases are TGCGCCAGCAGCTTGGACAGAGCCTACGAGCAGTACTTC. Its protein product is CASSLDRAYEQYF.